The sample holds many counts of the clone carrying this T cell receptor beta chain. The data originate from a study of regulatory T cells in long-lasting Graves disease. Sample time point: newly diagnosed GD, antithyroid drugs for less than 3 months. Researchers made the TCR library from RNA that was extracted from PBMCs. Assembly of TCR beta libraries relied on iRepertoire HTBI primers together with Arm-PCR of CDR3 regions. TCRdb re-analysed the multiplex PCR reads in MiXCR, keeping a single row per CDR3 protein. The sample contains approximately 470,000 distinct CDR3 sequences, 15% to 20% of which appear only once. This same sample was also part of a study on T cells in Graves' hyperthyroidism and ophthalmopathy.

The material was peripheral blood mononuclear cells (PBMCs), obtained at new diagnosis, from a patient treated with antithyroid drugs. The receptor comes from a man in his forties with Graves disease.

CDR3 protein: CASSAYLDRVNNEQFF. The CDR3 coding sequence is TGTGCCAGCAGTGCGTACTTAGACAGGGTGAACAATGAGCAGTTCTTC. The rearrangement links TRBV27 to TRBJ2-1; 7 bases line up with TRBD1. CDR1 is MNHEY and CDR2 is SMNVEV in the germline V gene (reference sequence). The CDR3 covers 16 residues. Germline trimming cut 5 bases from V and 5 bases from J; bases unmatched to any gene: 12.